These 26 T cell receptor beta chains originate from one sample sequenced in a study of tumor-infiltrating lymphocytes in primary liver carcinoma. Scientists recovered RNA and DNA together from roughly 18-30 mg of unsorted bulk tissue. Researchers generated TCR beta cDNA from around 510 ng of total RNA, relying on a constant-region primer. Slightly modified ARM-PCR with three nested multiplex PCR rounds yielded TCR beta libraries. The first two PCR rounds used TRBV1-TRBV30 primers with a Cbeta primer, about 9 cycles each. TCRdb reprocessed the multiplex PCR reads via MiXCR and lists one record per CDR3 protein. The sample comprises about 30,000 distinct CDR3 sequences, around 71% of which are singletons, and more than 30% rests with the top ten. The material sequenced was liver tumor tissue from sampling region 3. The subset here: tumor region T3, left-lateral pole. All receptors come from a woman aged 25 to 39 with primary liver carcinoma and hepatitis B virus infection.

In regard to this clonotype: A read error may produce the germline difference seen at one junction end. This chain uses TRBV7-9 with TRBJ2-4; D could derive from TRBD1 or TRBD2 (6 bases each). The CDR3 runs to 17 residues. The V gene's germline CDR1 is SEHNR and CDR2 FQNEAQ (reference sequence). The CDR3 here is CASSLWAGGQAENIQYF. The DNA of the CDR3 is TGTGCAAGCAGCTTATGGGCCGGGGGCCAAGCCGAAAACATTCAGTACTTC. The full variable domain, rest sourced from reference TRBV7-9 and TRBJ2-4, is DTGVSQNPRHKITKRGQNVTFRCDPISEHNRLYWYRQTLGQGPEFLTYFQNEAQLEKSRLLSDRFSAERPKGSFSTLEIQRTEQGDSAMYLCASSLWAGGQAENIQYFGAGTRLSVL.

This clonotype has only a few counts. Without the conserved terminal phenylalanine or tryptophan, this CDR3 likely stems from a read error. The CDR3 reads CASSRETSNEQFL. CDR3 nucleotides: TGTGCCAGCTCACGAGAGACTAGCAATGAGCAGTTCCTC. The chain is built from TRBV18 and TRBJ2-1, with a weak D call TRBD2 (6 bases). Germline values: CDR1 KGHSH, CDR2 LQKENI. Trimming took 4 bases from V and 6 from J, leaving 10 bases between them. There are 13 residues in the CDR3.

Concerning this clonotype itself: A much larger clone lies a single base off, so this may be a read error. DNA for the CDR3: TGTGCCAGCAGCCGTACGGGACTGAACAATGAGCAGTTCTTC. Translation: CASSRTGLNNEQFF. The genes are TRBV11-2 and TRBJ2-1; D may be TRBD2 (6 bases). Germline values: CDR1 SGHAT, CDR2 FQNNGV. The V end was cut by 5 bases, the J end by 5 bases, with 13 bases between. This CDR3 contains 14 residues.

About this clonotype itself: Sequence at one end of the junction differs from germline and may be a read error. The CDR3 loop reads CVSSSGHGRTMSSYEQYF. The CDR3 DNA is TGTGTCAGCAGTTCGGGTCACGGTCGTACTATGAGCTCCTACGAGCAGTACTTC. This chain links TRBV7-8 with TRBJ2-7, with no clear D. Germline CDR1 and CDR2: SGHVS and FQNEAQ. CDR3 size: 18 residues.

There are many counts of this clonotype. No conserved phenylalanine or tryptophan is present at the end of the CDR3, so a read error is the likely explanation. The gene calls are TRBV11-2 and TRBJ2-5; possible D gene TRBD2, 6 bases. Trimming stripped 3 bases from V and 4 bases from J, with 12 bases between. Germline CDR1 reads SGHAT; CDR2 reads FQNNGV. The CDR3 runs 14 residues. The CDR3 loop reads CASSFYQAGETQYS. The CDR3 coding sequence is TGTGCCAGCAGCTTCTACCAAGCGGGAGAGACCCAGTACTCC.

Comment on this clonotype: This may stem from a read error, because a much larger clone lies one nucleotide away. In nucleotides, the CDR3 is TGCAGCGCTCAAACTACTCGGGGCTCTGGAAACACCATATATTTT. Translation: CSAQTTRGSGNTIYF. The chain combines TRBV29-1 with TRBJ1-3, with unresolved D. The CDR3 runs to 15 residues. Trimming cost V 7 bases and J 0 bases, with 16 bases left between them. CDR1 SQVTM and CDR2 ANQGSEA come from the germline V gene.

With regard to this clonotype: A read error may account for a junction end that differs from germline. This sequence joins TRBV14 and TRBJ1-1, with D unclear. Germline CDR1 reads SGHDN; CDR2 reads FVKESK. The CDR3 runs 12 residues. The CDR3 here is CAISQDLTEAFF. Written as DNA, the CDR3 is TGTGCCATCAGCCAAGACCTGACTGAAGCTTTCTTT.

This clonotype has more than one count but fewer than ten. The J gene is TRBJ2-3, the V gene TRBV6-1; 9 bases match TRBD2. CDR1 is MNHNS, CDR2 SASEGT, per germline. Losses at the gene ends were 7 bases for V and 5 bases for J; bases not matched to a gene: 13. The CDR3 spans 16 residues. For the CDR3, the DNA is TGTGCCAGCACCCCGAGACTAGCGGATTTCATAGATACGCAGTATTTT. It codes for CASTPRLADFIDTQYF.

A remark on this clonotype: A read error may explain this, as a much larger clone is one base away. This chain connects TRBV9 to TRBJ2-1; D call uncertain. The CDR3 has 14 amino acids. CDR1 and CDR2 from the germline V gene are SGDLS and YYNGEE. For the CDR3, the DNA is TGTGCCAGCAGCGTAGGGGTGGGTTTGGATGAGCAGCTCTTC. Its protein product is CASSVGVGLDEQLF.

Concerning this clonotype: This may be a read error, as it is one base from a much larger clone. The rearrangement joins TRBV6-5 to TRBJ1-1; D not certain. This CDR3 comprises 17 residues. Germline V lookup: CDR1 MNHEY, CDR2 SVGAGI. The CDR3: CASSLRRTLYVNTEASF. CDR3 sequence (DNA): TGTGCCAGCAGCCTCCGGCGGACGCTGTACGTGAACACTGAAGCTTCCTTT.

Remarks on this clonotype: A much bigger clone sits one base away, suggesting this may be a read error. The rearrangement joins TRBV6-5 to TRBJ2-2; TRBD1 might be the D (6 bases). Germline V CDR1 and CDR2: MNHEY, SVGAGI. The CDR3 runs 15 residues. The CDR3 protein is CASRDGDRDTRELFF. The CDR3 coding sequence is TGTGCCAGCAGGGATGGGGATCGGGACACCAGGGAGCTGTTTTTT.

A word on this clonotype: One end of the junction does not line up with germline, which may come from a read error. V is TRBV5-4 and J is TRBJ1-6, with a weak D call TRBD1 (5 bases). Germline CDR1 and CDR2: SGHNT and YYREEE (reference sequence). CDR3 length equals 15 residues. The CDR3 protein is CASSPRAGDNPPPQF. CDR3 coding DNA: TGTGCCAGCAGCCCAAGGGCGGGGGATAATCCACCCCCCCAGTTT.

With respect to this clonotype: Because the CDR3 is missing its conserved closing phenylalanine or tryptophan, this is likely a read error. This chain uses TRBV10-3 with TRBJ1-1; 7 bases line up with TRBD1. The CDR3 totals 15 residues. Germline values: CDR1 ENHRY, CDR2 SYGVKD. J was trimmed by 5 bases and V by 0 bases; bases with no gene match: 6. CDR3 sequence: CAISESTGMMTEAFP. The CDR3 region has the DNA TGTGCCATCAGTGAGTCGACAGGGATGATGACTGAAGCTTTCCCT.

As regards this clonotype: A much larger clone differs by one base, so this may be a read error. This chain links TRBV4-1 with TRBJ1-1, with unresolved D. From germline, CDR1 is MGHRA and CDR2 YSYEKL. CDR3 length: 14 residues. CDR3 sequence (DNA): TGCGCCAGCAGCCAAGATCAGGAGAACACTGAAGGTTTCTTT. Encoded protein: CASSQDQENTEGFF.

Points on this clonotype: With a much larger clone just one base away, this may be a read error. The J gene is TRBJ2-1, the V gene TRBV4-2; D remains ambiguous. The CDR3 contains 13 residues. Trimming removed 4 bases at V and 8 bases at J, with 12 bases between. Germline CDR1 and CDR2: LGHNA and YNFKEQ. CDR3 coding DNA: TGTGCCAGCAGCCGGAATGGCGGCTATGAGCAGTTCTTC. This encodes CASSRNGGYEQFF.

The V and J genes are TRBV29-1 and TRBJ1-2; no reliable D call. V was cut by 8 bases and J by 8 bases, with 24 bases left in between. The CDR3 loop spans 14 amino acids. From germline, CDR1 is SQVTM and CDR2 ANQGSEA. For the CDR3, the DNA is TGCAGCCTTGCCCGGGAGACGGGCGCTCGCGGCTACACCTTC. Protein: CSLARETGARGYTF.

Of note for this clonotype: One end of the junction varies from germline; a read error may be responsible. This sequence joins TRBV4-2 and TRBJ2-2, with a possible D match to TRBD2 (6 bases). Germline V lookup: CDR1 LGHNA, CDR2 YNFKEQ. This CDR3 has 16 residues. CDR3 loop: CASSQEEGQWGGELLF. The CDR3 DNA is TGTGCCAGCAGCCAAGAAGAGGGGCAGTGGGGCGGGGAGCTGTTGTTC.

On this clonotype: Because the CDR3's place on the DNA is in doubt, the DNA is left out and the CDR3 is given as listed by TCRdb. The gene calls are TRBV6-5 and TRBJ2-2; the D call in the table, TRBD1, was not verified against the DNA. Germline V gives CDR1 MNHEY, CDR2 SVGAGI. Ends included, the CDR3 has 18 residues. CDR3 amino acids: CASNYSPGVGSGTGEPIF.

J is TRBJ2-5 and V is TRBV12-3 or TRBV12-4, with D tentatively TRBD1 (6 bases). V gave up 3 bases and J gave up 2 bases, with 16 bases separating them. The CDR3 totals 16 residues. CDR3: CASSFRIGGTQETQYF. The DNA of the CDR3 is TGTGCCAGCAGTTTTCGTATAGGGGGAACACAAGAGACCCAGTACTTC.

This clonotype has a single count. Compared with germline, one end of the junction differs, possibly owing to a read error. The chain is built from TRBV11-3 and TRBJ2-5, with D maybe TRBD2 (6 bases). The CDR3 has 15 residues. CDR1 is SGHNT, CDR2 YENEEA, per germline. The CDR3 is CVSSPRTTRDETQYF. CDR3 in DNA: TGTGTCAGCAGCCCCAGGACTACCCGTGACGAGACCCAGTACTTC.

To note about this clonotype: Without the conserved terminal phenylalanine or tryptophan, this CDR3 likely stems from a read error. The limits of the CDR3 on the DNA are not certain, so only TCRdb's listed CDR3 is given. This chain links TRBV21-1 with TRBJ2-2; the table's TRBD1 call for D was not verified on the DNA. TRBV21-1 is designated a pseudogene. Both ends counted, the CDR3 spans 16 residues. The chain's CDR3 is CASSKKDRARNGELFY.

As concerns this clonotype: Germline and junction disagree at one end, which may indicate a read error. The chain couples TRBV7-8 to TRBJ1-5; tentative D call: TRBD1 (5 bases). CDR1 and CDR2 (germline): SGHVS, FQNEAQ. The CDR3 is 17 amino acids. CDR3 sequence reads: CVSSALLGRVGNQPQHF. The CDR3 DNA is TGTGTCAGCAGCGCCCTATTGGGGCGAGTGGGCAATCAGCCCCAGCATTTT.

The chain couples TRBV7-9 to TRBJ2-7; D ambiguous. Trimming shortened V by 5 bases and J by 12 bases, and 11 bases separated the two germline ends. The germline gives CDR1 SEHNR, CDR2 FQNEAQ (reference sequence). The CDR3 is made up of 10 amino acids. CDR3 sequence (DNA): TGTGCCAGCAGCCTAACGTGGCTGTACTTC. This codes for CASSLTWLYF.

The J gene is TRBJ1-1, the V gene TRBV11-2; 8 nucleotides agree with TRBD1. The CDR3 contains 11 residues. CDR1 and CDR2 from the germline V gene are SGHAT and FQNNGV. The CDR3 nucleotides are TGTGTCAACAGCCCCGGGACAGGAGCTTTCTTT. Its protein product is CVNSPGTGAFF.

Concerning this clonotype: This CDR3 is missing its conserved last phenylalanine or tryptophan, likely due to a read error. CDR3 residues: CATQLSVAQYL. DNA for the CDR3: TGTGCCACCCAGTTAAGCGTTGCGCAGTACCTC. The V gene is TRBV6-2 or TRBV6-3, the J gene TRBJ2-7; D unresolved. V shed 10 bases and J shed 9 bases, with 16 bases lying between them. CDR1 MNHEY and CDR2 SVGEGT come from the germline V gene. CDR3 length: 11 amino acids.

Note on this clonotype: One end of the junction varies from germline; a read error may be responsible. The chain is built from TRBV11-2 and TRBJ2-3; D might be TRBD1 (5 bases). The CDR3 extends over 15 amino acids. Per the germline V gene, CDR1 is SGHAT and CDR2 is FQNNGV. The chain's CDR3 is CASSPQGFSTDMQYF. As DNA, the CDR3 is TGTGCCAGCAGCCCCCAGGGCTTTAGCACAGATATGCAGTATTTT.